This T cell receptor (beta chain) was captured by sequencing in a study of cytomegalovirus exposure and HLA in healthy donors. The study, taken as a whole, reports: Previously analyzed data showed that most TCR beta V segments were productive at a frequency of about 90% or about 30%.

CDR1 is ENHRY, CDR2 SYGVKD, per germline. Trimming at V came to 7 bases and at J to 4 bases, leaving 4 bases not matched to a gene. The CDR3 is 13 residues long. PCR used 60 Vbeta primers and 13 Jbeta primers. Some clones are missing from TCRdb's copy, which holds only in-frame ones; the method was immunoSEQ multiplex PCR. The data contain 68,000 or so clones, about four fifths of them singletons. This clone was found once. Its antigen is unidentified. The receptor was isolated from a woman aged 30 to 39 in good health and CMV-seronegative. The chain couples TRBV10-3 to TRBJ2-7; TRBD2 matches at 10 bases. Material: PBMCs. In nucleotides, the CDR3 is TGTGCCATCAAGCGGGAGGGCAGGTACGAGCAGTACTTC. Translation: CAIKREGRYEQYF.